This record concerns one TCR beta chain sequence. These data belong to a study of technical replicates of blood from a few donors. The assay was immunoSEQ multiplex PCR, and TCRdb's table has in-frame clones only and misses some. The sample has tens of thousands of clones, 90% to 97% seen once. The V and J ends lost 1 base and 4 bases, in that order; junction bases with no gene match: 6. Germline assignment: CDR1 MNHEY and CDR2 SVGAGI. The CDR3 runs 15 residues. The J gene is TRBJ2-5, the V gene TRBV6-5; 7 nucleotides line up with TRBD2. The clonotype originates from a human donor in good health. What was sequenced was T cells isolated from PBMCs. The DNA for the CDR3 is TGTGCCAGCAGTTACTTGGGACTATCTGTAGAGACCCAGTACTTC. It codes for CASSYLGLSVETQYF.